This T cell receptor (beta chain) was found in a study of vaccination and CD4 T cells after COVID-19. Study-level background: Overlapping spike peptides of SARS-CoV-2, HCoV-NL63, HCoV-OC43 and HCoV-229E stimulated the cells. Study-wide results and limits: The study sampled relatively few convalescent patients and omitted early post-infection timepoints. Within the convalescent patients, a median about 89% of the SARS-CoV-2-reactive clones were ones that appeared only post-vaccination.

As concerns this clonotype: What it binds is not known.

Cultured CD4+ T cell DNA underwent sequencing with the Oncomine TCR Beta short-read assay. TCRdb used MiXCR to reprocess the PCR reads, holding one entry per CDR3 protein. The repertoire holds around 20,000 distinct CDR3 sequences, under 45% seen once, with roughly 6.3% in the top ten. Treatment here: approximately nine-day PBMC culture with coronavirus spike peptide pools or control peptides (ViraFEST assay). The material was CD4+ T cells from blood, cultured in vitro, obtained before SARS-CoV-2 vaccination. This TCR was sampled from a human donor who had recovered from COVID-19.

The CDR3 DNA reads as TGTGCCAGTAGTATCACCAGCGAAATCGACTACGAGCAGTACTTC. Translated: CASSITSEIDYEQYF. The rearrangement links TRBV19 to TRBJ2-7; D is ambiguous. V shed 3 bases and J shed 3 bases, with 15 bases lying between them. Per germline, CDR1 LNHDA and CDR2 SQIVND (reference sequence). The CDR3 covers 15 residues.